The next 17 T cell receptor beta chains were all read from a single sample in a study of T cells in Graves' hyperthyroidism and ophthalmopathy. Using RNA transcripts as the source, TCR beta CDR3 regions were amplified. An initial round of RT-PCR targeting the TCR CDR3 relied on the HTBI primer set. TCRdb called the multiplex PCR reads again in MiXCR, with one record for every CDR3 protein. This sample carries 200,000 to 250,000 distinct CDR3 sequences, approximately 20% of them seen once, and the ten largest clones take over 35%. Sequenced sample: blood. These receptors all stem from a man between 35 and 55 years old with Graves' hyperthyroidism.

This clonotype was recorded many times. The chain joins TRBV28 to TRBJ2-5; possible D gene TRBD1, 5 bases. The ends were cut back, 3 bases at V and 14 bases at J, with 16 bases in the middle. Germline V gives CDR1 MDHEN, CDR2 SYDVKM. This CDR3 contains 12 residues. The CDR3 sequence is CASSFLSGPQYF. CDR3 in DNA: TGTGCCAGCAGTTTCCTTTCAGGGCCTCAATACTTC.

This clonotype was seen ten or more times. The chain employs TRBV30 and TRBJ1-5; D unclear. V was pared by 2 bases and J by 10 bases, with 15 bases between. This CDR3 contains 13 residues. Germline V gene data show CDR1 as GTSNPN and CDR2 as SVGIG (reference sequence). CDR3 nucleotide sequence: TGTGCCTGGAGTCCCACGGACGGTACCCCCCAGCATTTT. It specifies CAWSPTDGTPQHF.

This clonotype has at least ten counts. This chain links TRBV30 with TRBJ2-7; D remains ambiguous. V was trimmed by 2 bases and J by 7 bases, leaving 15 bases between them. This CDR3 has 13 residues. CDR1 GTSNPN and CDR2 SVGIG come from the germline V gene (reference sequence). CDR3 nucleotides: TGTGCCTGGAGTCCACTAAAATTCGGGGAGCAGTACTTC. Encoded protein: CAWSPLKFGEQYF.

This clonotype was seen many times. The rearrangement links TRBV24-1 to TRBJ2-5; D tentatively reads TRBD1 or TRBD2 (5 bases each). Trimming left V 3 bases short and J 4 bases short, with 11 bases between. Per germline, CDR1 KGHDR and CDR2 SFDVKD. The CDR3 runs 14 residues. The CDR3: CATSDGTPGETQYF. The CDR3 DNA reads TGTGCCACCAGTGATGGGACGCCCGGAGAGACCCAGTACTTC.

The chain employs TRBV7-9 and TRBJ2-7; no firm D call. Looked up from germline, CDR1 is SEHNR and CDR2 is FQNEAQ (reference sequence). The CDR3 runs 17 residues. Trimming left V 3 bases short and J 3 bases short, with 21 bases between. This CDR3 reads CASSFRLTDQPSYEQYF. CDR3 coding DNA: TGTGCCAGCAGCTTCCGACTCACTGACCAACCCAGCTACGAGCAGTACTTC.

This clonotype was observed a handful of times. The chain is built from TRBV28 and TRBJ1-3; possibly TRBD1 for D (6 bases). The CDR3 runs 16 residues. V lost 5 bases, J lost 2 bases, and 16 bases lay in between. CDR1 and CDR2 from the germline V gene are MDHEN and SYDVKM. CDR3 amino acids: CASSTRGRGAGNTIYF. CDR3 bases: TGTGCCAGCAGTACTCGGGGCAGGGGAGCTGGAAACACCATATATTTT.

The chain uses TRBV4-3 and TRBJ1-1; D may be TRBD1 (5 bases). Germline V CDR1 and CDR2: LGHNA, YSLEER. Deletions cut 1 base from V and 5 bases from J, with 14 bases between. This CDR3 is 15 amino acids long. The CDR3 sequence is CASSQGVGVGTEAFF. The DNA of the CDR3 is TGCGCCAGCAGCCAAGGAGTGGGGGTGGGTACTGAAGCTTTCTTT.

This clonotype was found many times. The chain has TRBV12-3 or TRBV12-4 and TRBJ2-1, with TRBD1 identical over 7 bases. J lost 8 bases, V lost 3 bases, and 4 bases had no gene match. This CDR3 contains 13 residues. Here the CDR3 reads CASSFGDSYEQFF. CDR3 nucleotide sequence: TGTGCCAGCAGTTTTGGGGACAGCTATGAGCAGTTCTTC.

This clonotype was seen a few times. The DNA of the CDR3 is TGTGCCATCAGTCCTTCGGGCAGCTATGGCTACACCTTC. It specifies CAISPSGSYGYTF. The chain recombines TRBV10-3 with TRBJ1-2; unclear D gene. The CDR3 consists of 13 residues. The germline V gene encodes CDR1 ENHRY and CDR2 SYGVKD. V was pared by 5 bases and J by 4 bases, with 11 bases between.

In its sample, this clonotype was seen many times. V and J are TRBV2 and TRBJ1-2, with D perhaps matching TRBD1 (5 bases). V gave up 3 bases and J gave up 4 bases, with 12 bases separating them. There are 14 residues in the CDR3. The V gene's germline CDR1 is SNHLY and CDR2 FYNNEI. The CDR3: CASSEQGVSYGYTF. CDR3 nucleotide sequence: TGTGCCAGCAGTGAGCAGGGTGTTAGCTATGGCTACACCTTC.

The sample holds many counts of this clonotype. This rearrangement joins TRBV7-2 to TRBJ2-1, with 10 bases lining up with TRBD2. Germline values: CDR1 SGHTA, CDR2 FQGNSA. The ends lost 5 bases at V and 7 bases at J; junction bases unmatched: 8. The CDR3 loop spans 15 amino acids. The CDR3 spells CASSRPGLANNEQFF. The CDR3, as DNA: TGTGCCAGCAGCCGACCGGGACTAGCGAATAATGAGCAGTTCTTC. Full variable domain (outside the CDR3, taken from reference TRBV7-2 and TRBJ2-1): GAGVSQSPSNKVTEKGKDVELRCDPISGHTALYWYRQSLGQGLEFLIYFQGNSAPDKSGLPSDRFSAERTGGSVSTLTIQRTQQEDSAVYLCASSRPGLANNEQFFGPGTRLTVL.

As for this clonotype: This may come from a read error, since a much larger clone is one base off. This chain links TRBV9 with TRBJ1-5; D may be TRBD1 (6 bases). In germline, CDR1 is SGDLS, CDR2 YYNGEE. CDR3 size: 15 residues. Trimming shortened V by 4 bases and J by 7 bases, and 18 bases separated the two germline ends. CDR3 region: CASSSDSPAGQPQHF. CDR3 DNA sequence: TGTGCCAGCAGCTCGGACAGCCCAGCGGGCCAGCCCCAGCATTTT.

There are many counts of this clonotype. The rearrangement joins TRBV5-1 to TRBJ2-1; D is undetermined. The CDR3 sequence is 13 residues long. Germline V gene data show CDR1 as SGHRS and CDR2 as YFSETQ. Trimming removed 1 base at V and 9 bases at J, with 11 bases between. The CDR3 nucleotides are TGCGCCAGCAGCTTGTCACCCACCAGTGAGCAGTTCTTC. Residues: CASSLSPTSEQFF.

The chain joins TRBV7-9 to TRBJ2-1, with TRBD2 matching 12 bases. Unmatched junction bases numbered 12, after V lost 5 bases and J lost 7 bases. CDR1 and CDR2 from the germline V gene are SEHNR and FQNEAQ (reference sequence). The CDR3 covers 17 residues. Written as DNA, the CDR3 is TGTGCCAGCAGCCCGAAAGGACTAGCGGGAAAGGGTAATGAGCAGTTCTTC. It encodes CASSPKGLAGKGNEQFF.

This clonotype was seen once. CDR3 residues: CASSQGQGFSPLHF. The CDR3 DNA sequence: TGTGCCAGCAGCCAGGGACAGGGATTTTCACCCCTCCACTTT. V gene TRBV6-1 combines with J gene TRBJ1-6, with 9 positions matching TRBD1. This CDR3 spans 14 amino acids. The trim removed 6 bases at V and 9 bases at J, leaving 6 bases unmatched. Germline-derived CDR1 and CDR2 are MNHNS and SASEGT.

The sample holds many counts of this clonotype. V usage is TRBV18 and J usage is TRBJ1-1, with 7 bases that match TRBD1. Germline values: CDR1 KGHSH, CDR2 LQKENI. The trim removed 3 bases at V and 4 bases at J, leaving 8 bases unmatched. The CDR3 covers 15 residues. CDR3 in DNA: TGTGCCAGCTCACCTGACAGGGAGTACGTCACTGAAGCTTTCTTT. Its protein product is CASSPDREYVTEAFF.

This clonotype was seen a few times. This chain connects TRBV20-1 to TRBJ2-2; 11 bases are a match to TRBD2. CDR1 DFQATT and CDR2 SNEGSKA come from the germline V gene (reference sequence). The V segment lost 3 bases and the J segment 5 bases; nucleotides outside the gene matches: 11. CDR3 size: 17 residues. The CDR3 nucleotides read TGCAGTGCTAGCCGGATAGCGGGGGGGTTGAGGACCGGGGAGCTGTTTTTT. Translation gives CSASRIAGGLRTGELFF.